This TCR beta chain was recovered during a study of T cells expressing NK-cell markers. CDR3 length: 15 residues. Germline CDR1 and CDR2: SGHNT and YYREEE (reference sequence). TCRdb re-analyzed the 5' RACE reads; it lists each CDR3 protein once, without DNA. Its listing shows over 350,000 distinct CDR3 sequences. The sample taken for sequencing was blood T cells: a sorted CD56 or NKG2C T cell subset, CD4+ or CD8+ T cells, or bulk PBMC T cells (not recorded which). The TCR was taken from a woman aged 45-65 years in good health. The chain combines TRBV5-4 with TRBJ2-3. CDR3 protein: CASSAPPPSTDTQYF. The full variable domain, completed using reference TRBV5-4 and TRBJ2-3, is ETGVTQSPTHLIKTRGQQVTLRCSSQSGHNTVSWYQQALGQGPQFIFQYYREEENGRGNFPPRFSGLQFPNYSSELNVNALELDDSALYLCASSAPPPSTDTQYFGPGTRLTVL.